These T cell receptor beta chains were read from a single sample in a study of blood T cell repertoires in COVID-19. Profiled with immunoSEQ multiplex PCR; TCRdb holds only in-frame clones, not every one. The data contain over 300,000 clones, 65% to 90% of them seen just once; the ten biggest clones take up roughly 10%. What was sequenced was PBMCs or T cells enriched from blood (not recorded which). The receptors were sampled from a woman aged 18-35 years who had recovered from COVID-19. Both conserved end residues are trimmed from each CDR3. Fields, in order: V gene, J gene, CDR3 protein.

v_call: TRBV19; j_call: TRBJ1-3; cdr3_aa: ASSISGTGNTIY
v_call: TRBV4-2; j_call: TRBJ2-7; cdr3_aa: ASSQDSGYEQY
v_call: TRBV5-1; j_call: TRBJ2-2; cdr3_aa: ASSPGGRPTGELF
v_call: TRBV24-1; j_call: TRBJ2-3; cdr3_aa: ATSDSPDRADTQY
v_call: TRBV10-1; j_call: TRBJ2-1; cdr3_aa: ASSDASGTQISF
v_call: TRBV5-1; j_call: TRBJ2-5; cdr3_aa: ASSHVSTGEETQY
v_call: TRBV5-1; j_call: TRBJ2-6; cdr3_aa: ASSLGGGANVLT
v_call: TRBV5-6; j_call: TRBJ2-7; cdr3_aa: ASSLEGYEQY
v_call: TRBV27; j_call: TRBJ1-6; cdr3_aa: ASRQFREDSRSYNSPLH
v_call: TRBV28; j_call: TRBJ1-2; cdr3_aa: ASGSLGTVPYGYT
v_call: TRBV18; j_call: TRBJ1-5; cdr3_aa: ASSPDRNQPQH
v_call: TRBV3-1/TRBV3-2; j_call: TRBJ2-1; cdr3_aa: ASSPYAGTRGDNEQF
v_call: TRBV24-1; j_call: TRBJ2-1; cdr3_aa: ATSDSQGVQGSNEQF
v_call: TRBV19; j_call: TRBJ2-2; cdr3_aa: ASSVGHQRTGELF
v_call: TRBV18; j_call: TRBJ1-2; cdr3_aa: ASSPPSVQGDYGYT
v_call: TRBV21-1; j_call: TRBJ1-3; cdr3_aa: ASSKYLRGQERTGNTIY
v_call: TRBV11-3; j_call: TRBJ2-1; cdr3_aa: ASSLGASGAYNEQF
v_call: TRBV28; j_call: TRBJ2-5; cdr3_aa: ASSPDREYQETQY
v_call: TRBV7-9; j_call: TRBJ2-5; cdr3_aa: ASMGAQETQY
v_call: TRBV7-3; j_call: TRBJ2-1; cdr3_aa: ASSRSSGGSYNEQF
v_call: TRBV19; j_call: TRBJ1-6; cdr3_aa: ASSIRPTGWSSPLH
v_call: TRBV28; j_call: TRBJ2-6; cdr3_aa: ASSYSSGANVLT
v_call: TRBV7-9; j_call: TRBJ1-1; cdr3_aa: ASSWGQNTEAF